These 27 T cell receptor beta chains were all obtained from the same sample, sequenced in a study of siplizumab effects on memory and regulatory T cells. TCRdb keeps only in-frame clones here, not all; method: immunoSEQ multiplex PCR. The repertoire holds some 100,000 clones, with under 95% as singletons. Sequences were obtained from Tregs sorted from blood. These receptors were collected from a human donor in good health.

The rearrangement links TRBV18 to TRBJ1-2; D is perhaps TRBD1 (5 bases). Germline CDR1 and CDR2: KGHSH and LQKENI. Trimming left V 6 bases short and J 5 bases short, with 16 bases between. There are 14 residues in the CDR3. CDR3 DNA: TGTGCCAGCTCGCCAGACGGGGGAGGATATGGCTACACCTTC. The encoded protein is CASSPDGGGYGYTF.

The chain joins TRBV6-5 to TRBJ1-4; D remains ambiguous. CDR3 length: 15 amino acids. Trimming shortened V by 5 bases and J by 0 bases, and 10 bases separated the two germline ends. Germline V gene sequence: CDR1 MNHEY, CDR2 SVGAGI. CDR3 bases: TGTGCCAGCAGTACAACGTCAGCAACTAATGAAAAACTGTTTTTT. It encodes CASSTTSATNEKLFF.

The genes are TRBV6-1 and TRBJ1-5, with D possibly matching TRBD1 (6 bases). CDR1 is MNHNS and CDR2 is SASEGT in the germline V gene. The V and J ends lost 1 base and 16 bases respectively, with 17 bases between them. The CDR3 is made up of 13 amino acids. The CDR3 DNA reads TGTGCCAGCAGTGAAGTTTTCGACAGGAGTGGCCATTTT. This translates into CASSEVFDRSGHF.

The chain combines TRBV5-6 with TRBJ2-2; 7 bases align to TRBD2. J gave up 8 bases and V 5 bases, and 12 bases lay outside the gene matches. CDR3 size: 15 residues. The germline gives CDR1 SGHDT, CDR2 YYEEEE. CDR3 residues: CASSPLGREKGELFF. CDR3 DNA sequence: TGTGCCAGCAGTCCCCTGGGGCGGGAGAAGGGGGAGCTGTTTTTT.

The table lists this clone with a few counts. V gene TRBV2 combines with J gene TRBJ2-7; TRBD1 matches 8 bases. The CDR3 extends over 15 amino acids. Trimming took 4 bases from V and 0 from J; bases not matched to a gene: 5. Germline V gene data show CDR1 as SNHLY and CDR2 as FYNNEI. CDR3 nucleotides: TGTGCCAGCAGTGTGGGCAGGGGGCTCTCCTACGAGCAGTACTTC. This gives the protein CASSVGRGLSYEQYF.

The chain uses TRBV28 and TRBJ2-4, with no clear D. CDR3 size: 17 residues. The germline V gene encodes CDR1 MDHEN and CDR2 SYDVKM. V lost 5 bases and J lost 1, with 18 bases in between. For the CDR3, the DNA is TGTGCCAGCAGTCCTCGGGCCACCTGGGGTGCCAAAAACATTCAGTACTTC. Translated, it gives CASSPRATWGAKNIQYF.

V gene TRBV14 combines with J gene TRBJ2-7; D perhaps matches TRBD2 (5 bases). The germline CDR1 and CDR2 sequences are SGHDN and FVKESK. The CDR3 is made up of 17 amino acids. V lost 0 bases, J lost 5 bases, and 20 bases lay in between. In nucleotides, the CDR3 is TGTGCCAGCAGCCAAGAAGCGGCCGTTGTGGGCTGGGACGAGCAGTACTTC. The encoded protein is CASSQEAAVVGWDEQYF.

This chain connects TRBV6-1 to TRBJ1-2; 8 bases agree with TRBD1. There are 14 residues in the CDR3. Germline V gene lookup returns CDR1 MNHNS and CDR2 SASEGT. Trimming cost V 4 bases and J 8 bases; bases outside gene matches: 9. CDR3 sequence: CASSGAGGPRGYTF. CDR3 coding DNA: TGTGCCAGCAGTGGGGCAGGGGGCCCGAGGGGCTACACCTTC.

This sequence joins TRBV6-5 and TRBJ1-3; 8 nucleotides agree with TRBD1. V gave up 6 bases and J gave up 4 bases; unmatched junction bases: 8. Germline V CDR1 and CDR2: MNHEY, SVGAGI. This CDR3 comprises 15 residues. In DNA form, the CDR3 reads TGTGCCAGCAGCGACGGACAGGGATGGGGAAACACCATATATTTT. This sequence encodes CASSDGQGWGNTIYF.

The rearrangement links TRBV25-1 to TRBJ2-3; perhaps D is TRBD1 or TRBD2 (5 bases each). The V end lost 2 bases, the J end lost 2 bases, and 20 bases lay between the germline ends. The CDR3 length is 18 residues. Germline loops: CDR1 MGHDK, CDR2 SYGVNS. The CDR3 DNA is TGTGCCAGCAGTGAACCTGGCGTGGTTGCCGGGGCCACAGATACGCAGTATTTT. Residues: CASSEPGVVAGATDTQYF.

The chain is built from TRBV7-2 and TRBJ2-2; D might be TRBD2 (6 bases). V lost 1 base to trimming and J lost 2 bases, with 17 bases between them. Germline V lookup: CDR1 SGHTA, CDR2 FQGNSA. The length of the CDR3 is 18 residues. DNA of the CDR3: TGTGCCAGCAGCTTAGTAGCGTACCGTAGCGGTAACACCGGGGAGCTGTTTTTT. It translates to CASSLVAYRSGNTGELFF.

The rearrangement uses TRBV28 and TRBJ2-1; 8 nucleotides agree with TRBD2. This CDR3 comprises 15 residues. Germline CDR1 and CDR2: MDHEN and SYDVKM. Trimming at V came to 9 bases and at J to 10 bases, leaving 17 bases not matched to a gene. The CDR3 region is CASVSSGRGRWEQFF. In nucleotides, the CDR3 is TGTGCCAGTGTCTCCAGCGGGAGAGGGAGATGGGAGCAGTTCTTC.

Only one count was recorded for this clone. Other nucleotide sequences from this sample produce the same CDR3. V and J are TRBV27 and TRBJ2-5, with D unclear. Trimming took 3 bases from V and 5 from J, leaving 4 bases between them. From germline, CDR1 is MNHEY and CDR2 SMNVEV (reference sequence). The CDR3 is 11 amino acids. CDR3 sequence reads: CASSLGETQYF. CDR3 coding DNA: TGTGCCAGCAGTTTGGGGGAGACCCAGTACTTC.

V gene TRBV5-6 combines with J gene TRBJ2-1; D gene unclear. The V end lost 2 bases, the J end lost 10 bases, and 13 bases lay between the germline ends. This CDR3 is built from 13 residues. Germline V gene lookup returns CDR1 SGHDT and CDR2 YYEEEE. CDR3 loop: CASSLTAPTEQFF. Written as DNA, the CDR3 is TGTGCCAGCAGCTTAACAGCCCCAACCGAGCAGTTCTTC. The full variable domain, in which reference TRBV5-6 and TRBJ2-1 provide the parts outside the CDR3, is DAGVTQSPTHLIKTRGQQVTLRCSPKSGHDTVSWYQQALGQGPQFIFQYYEEEERQRGNFPDRFSGHQFPNYSSELNVNALLLGDSALYLCASSLTAPTEQFFGPGTRLTVL.

This CDR3 reads CASSPRTGAPTDTQYF. CDR3 DNA sequence: TGTGCCAGCTCACCACGGACAGGGGCTCCCACAGATACGCAGTATTTT. The rearrangement uses TRBV18 and TRBJ2-3, with 9 bases lining up with TRBD1. This CDR3 has 16 amino acids. J was trimmed by 2 bases and V by 1 base; bases with no gene match: 4. The germline gives CDR1 KGHSH, CDR2 LQKENI.

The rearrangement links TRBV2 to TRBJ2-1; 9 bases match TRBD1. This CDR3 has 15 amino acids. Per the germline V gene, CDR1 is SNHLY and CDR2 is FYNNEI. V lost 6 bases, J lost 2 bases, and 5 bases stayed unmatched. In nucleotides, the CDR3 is TGTGCCAGCAGCAAGGACAGGGGTCCCTACAATGAGCAGTTCTTC. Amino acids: CASSKDRGPYNEQFF.

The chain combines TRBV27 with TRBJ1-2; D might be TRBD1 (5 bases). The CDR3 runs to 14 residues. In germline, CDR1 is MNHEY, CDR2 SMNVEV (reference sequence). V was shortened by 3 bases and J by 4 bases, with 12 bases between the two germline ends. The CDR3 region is CASSFGGKGYGYTF. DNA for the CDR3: TGTGCCAGCAGTTTCGGGGGGAAGGGCTATGGCTACACCTTC.

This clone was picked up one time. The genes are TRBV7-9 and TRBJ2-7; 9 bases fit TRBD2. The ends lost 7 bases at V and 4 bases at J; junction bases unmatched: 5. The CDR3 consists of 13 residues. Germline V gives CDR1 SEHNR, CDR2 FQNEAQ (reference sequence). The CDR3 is CASKAGGGYEQYF. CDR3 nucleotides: TGTGCCAGCAAAGCGGGAGGTGGTTACGAGCAGTACTTC. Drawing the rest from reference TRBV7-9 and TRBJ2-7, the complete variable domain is DTGVSQNPRHKITKRGQNVTFRCDPISEHNRLYWYRQTLGQGPEFLTYFQNEAQLEKSRLLSDRFSAERPKGSFSTLEIQRTEQGDSAMYLCASKAGGGYEQYFGPGTRLTVT.

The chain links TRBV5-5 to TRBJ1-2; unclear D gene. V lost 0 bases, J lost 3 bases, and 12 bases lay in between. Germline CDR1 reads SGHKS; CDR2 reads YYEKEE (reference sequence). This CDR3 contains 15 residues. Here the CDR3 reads CASSLVAPRDYGYTF. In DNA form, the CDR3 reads TGTGCCAGCAGCTTGGTCGCACCCCGGGACTATGGCTACACCTTC.

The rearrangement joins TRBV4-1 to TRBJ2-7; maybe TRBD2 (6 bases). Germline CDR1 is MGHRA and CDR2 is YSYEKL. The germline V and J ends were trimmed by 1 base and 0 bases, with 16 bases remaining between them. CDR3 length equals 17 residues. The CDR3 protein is CASSQGRDSFRSYEQYF. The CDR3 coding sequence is TGCGCCAGCAGCCAAGGCCGGGACTCGTTTCGCTCCTACGAGCAGTACTTC.

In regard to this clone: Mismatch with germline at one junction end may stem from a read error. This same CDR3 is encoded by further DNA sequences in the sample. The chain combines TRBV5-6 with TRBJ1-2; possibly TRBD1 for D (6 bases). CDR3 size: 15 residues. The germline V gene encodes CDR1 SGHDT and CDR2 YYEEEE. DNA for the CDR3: TGTGCCAGCAGCCCGCTTGGTGGGGGCCTCTATGGTTACACCTTC. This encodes CASSPLGGGLYGYTF.

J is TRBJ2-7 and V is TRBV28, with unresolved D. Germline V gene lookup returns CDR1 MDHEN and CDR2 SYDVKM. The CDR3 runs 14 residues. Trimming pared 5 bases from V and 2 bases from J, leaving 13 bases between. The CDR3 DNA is TGTGCCAGCAGTAAACAGTACGCCCCCTACGAGCAGTACTTC. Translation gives CASSKQYAPYEQYF.

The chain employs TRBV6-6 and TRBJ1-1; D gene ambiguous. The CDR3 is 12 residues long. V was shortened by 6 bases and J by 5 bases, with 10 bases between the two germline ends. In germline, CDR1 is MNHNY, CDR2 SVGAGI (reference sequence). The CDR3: CASSPWRTEAFF. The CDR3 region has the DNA TGTGCCAGCAGCCCTTGGCGAACTGAAGCTTTCTTT.

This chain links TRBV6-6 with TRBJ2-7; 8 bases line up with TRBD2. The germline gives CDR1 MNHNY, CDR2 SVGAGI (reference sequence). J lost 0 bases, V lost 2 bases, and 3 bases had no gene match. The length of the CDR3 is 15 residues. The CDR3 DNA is TGTGCCAGCAGTTACATCGGACTAGCCTCCTACGAGCAGTACTTC. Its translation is CASSYIGLASYEQYF.

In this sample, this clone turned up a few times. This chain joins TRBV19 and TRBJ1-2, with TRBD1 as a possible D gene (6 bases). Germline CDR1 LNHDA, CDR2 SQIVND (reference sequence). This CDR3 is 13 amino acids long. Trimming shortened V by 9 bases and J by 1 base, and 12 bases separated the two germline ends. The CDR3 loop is CASSGAGNYGYTF. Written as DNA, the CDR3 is TGTGCCAGCTCAGGGGCCGGTAACTATGGCTACACCTTC.

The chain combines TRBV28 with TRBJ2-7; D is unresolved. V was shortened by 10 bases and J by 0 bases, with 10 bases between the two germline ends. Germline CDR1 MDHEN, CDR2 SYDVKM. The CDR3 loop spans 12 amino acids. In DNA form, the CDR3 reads TGTGCCACCATTAGTAGCTCCTACGAGCAGTACTTC. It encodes CATISSSYEQYF.

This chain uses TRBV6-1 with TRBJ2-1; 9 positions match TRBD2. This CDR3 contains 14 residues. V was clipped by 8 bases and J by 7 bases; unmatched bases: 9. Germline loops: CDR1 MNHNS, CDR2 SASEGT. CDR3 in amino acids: CASPPGLAVNEQFF. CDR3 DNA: TGTGCCAGCCCACCGGGACTAGCCGTGAATGAGCAGTTCTTC.